A selection of T cell receptor beta chains follows, all from one sample in a study of cytomegalovirus exposure and HLA in healthy donors. Libraries were prepared by immunoSEQ multiplex PCR; TCRdb keeps only in-frame clonotypes and omits some of them. The table shows 130,000 or so clones, with around four fifths occurring only once. The specimen was PBMCs. The source is a female donor in good health and CMV-seronegative. The CDR3 runs from the conserved cysteine through the conserved F or W. A D gene is named only where the DNA matches it firmly. Only some rows state a clone size, as once, few, many or a class for expanded clones.

J gene: TRBJ1-4
D gene: -
clone size: -
V gene: TRBV11-2
CDR3 protein: CASSLGGEKLFF
CDR3 DNA: TGTGCCAGCTCCTTAGGAGGGGAAAAACTGTTTTTT

J gene: TRBJ2-3
D gene: -
clone size: -
V gene: TRBV28
CDR3 protein: CASSLSRRDTQYF
CDR3 DNA: TGTGCCAGCAGTTTATCCAGGCGAGATACGCAGTATTTT

J gene: TRBJ2-1
D gene: TRBD2
clone size: -
V gene: TRBV5-4
CDR3 protein: CASSRTSGFHNEQFF
CDR3 DNA: TGTGCCAGCAGCCGGACTAGCGGCTTCCACAATGAGCAGTTCTTC

J gene: TRBJ2-3
D gene: -
clone size: -
V gene: TRBV2
CDR3 protein: CASSRLTPSTDTQYF
CDR3 DNA: TGTGCCAGCAGCAGGCTAACTCCTAGCACAGATACGCAGTATTTT

J gene: TRBJ2-6
D gene: TRBD1
clone size: -
V gene: TRBV28
CDR3 protein: CASSLPGQGAGGNVLTF
CDR3 DNA: TGTGCCAGCAGCCTACCGGGACAGGGGGCTGGTGGCAACGTCCTGACTTTC

J gene: TRBJ1-1
D gene: -
clone size: -
V gene: TRBV7-8
CDR3 protein: CASSLGLGGMNTEAFF
CDR3 DNA: TGTGCCAGCAGCTTAGGTCTGGGGGGGATGAACACTGAAGCTTTCTTT

J gene: TRBJ1-2
D gene: -
clone size: -
V gene: TRBV4-3
CDR3 protein: CASSQDRTNDYGYTF
CDR3 DNA: TGCGCCAGCAGCCAAGATCGGACAAATGACTATGGCTACACCTTC

J gene: TRBJ1-3
D gene: -
clone size: -
V gene: TRBV7-2
CDR3 protein: CASSLGSSGNTIYF
CDR3 DNA: TGTGCCAGCAGCTTAGGCAGCTCTGGAAACACCATATATTTT

J gene: TRBJ2-2
D gene: TRBD2
clone size: few
V gene: TRBV28
CDR3 protein: CASGRREGTTGELFF
CDR3 DNA: TGTGCCAGCGGCCGGCGGGAGGGGACCACCGGGGAGCTGTTTTTT

J gene: TRBJ2-7
D gene: TRBD2
clone size: -
V gene: TRBV15
CDR3 protein: CATSRDPARAGGYHEQYF
CDR3 DNA: TGTGCCACCAGCAGAGATCCGGCTAGGGCGGGAGGGTACCACGAGCAGTACTTC

J gene: TRBJ1-2
D gene: -
clone size: -
V gene: TRBV2
CDR3 protein: CASSGHGNPGNGYTF
CDR3 DNA: TGTGCCAGCAGTGGCCATGGCAACCCGGGAAATGGCTACACCTTC

J gene: TRBJ2-5
D gene: -
clone size: -
V gene: TRBV18
CDR3 protein: CASSSGYSQETQYF
CDR3 DNA: TGTGCCAGCTCCTCAGGGTACTCCCAAGAGACCCAGTACTTC

J gene: TRBJ1-1
D gene: -
clone size: -
V gene: TRBV2
CDR3 protein: CASSPTEAFF
CDR3 DNA: TGTGCCAGCAGTCCGACTGAAGCTTTCTTT

J gene: TRBJ1-2
D gene: TRBD1
clone size: -
V gene: TRBV19
CDR3 protein: CASSLQNRQGHTF
CDR3 DNA: TGTGCCAGTAGTCTTCAAAACCGACAGGGCCACACCTTC

J gene: TRBJ2-7
D gene: TRBD2
clone size: few
V gene: TRBV28
CDR3 protein: CASRVAGGIYEQYF
CDR3 DNA: TGTGCCAGCAGAGTAGCGGGAGGGATTTACGAGCAGTACTTC

J gene: TRBJ1-4
D gene: -
clone size: once
V gene: TRBV4-2
CDR3 protein: CASSQEPGGGEKLFF
CDR3 DNA: TGTGCCAGCAGCCAAGAGCCCGGGGGAGGCGAAAAACTGTTTTTT

J gene: TRBJ1-2
D gene: -
clone size: -
V gene: TRBV25-1
CDR3 protein: CASSLDSLNYGYTF
CDR3 DNA: TGTGCCAGCAGTTTAGACAGCCTTAACTATGGCTACACCTTC

J gene: TRBJ1-1
D gene: -
clone size: -
V gene: TRBV19
CDR3 protein: CASSISSANTEAFF
CDR3 DNA: TGTGCCAGTAGTATAAGCTCCGCGAACACTGAAGCTTTCTTT

J gene: TRBJ2-1
D gene: -
clone size: -
V gene: TRBV7-2
CDR3 protein: CASSLSGTRSYEQFF
CDR3 DNA: TGTGCCAGCAGCTTATCTGGGACACGGTCCTATGAGCAGTTCTTC

J gene: TRBJ2-2
D gene: -
clone size: -
V gene: TRBV29-1
CDR3 protein: CSAGHTNTGELFF
CDR3 DNA: TGCAGCGCCGGACACACGAACACCGGGGAGCTGTTTTTT

J gene: TRBJ2-2
D gene: TRBD2
clone size: -
V gene: TRBV18
CDR3 protein: CASSPRLAGDSGKNTGELFF
CDR3 DNA: TGTGCCAGCTCACCGAGGCTAGCGGGAGATAGCGGGAAAAACACCGGGGAGCTGTTTTTT

J gene: TRBJ1-6
D gene: TRBD1
clone size: -
V gene: TRBV5-6
CDR3 protein: CASSSLDRADSPLHF
CDR3 DNA: TGTGCCAGCAGCTCCCTGGACAGGGCGGATTCACCCCTCCACTTT

J gene: TRBJ2-7
D gene: -
clone size: -
V gene: TRBV5-1
CDR3 protein: CASSATSTSYEQYF
CDR3 DNA: TGCGCCAGCAGCGCCACTAGTACTTCCTACGAGCAGTACTTC

J gene: TRBJ2-1
D gene: -
clone size: -
V gene: TRBV2
CDR3 protein: CASIKDGAGVNEQFF
CDR3 DNA: TGTGCCAGCATCAAAGACGGGGCAGGGGTAAATGAGCAGTTCTTC

J gene: TRBJ2-7
D gene: TRBD2
clone size: -
V gene: TRBV5-6
CDR3 protein: CASSLLTGTSHEQYF
CDR3 DNA: TGTGCCAGCAGCTTGCTGACCGGGACTAGCCACGAGCAGTACTTC

J gene: TRBJ2-5
D gene: TRBD2
clone size: -
V gene: TRBV6-1
CDR3 protein: CASSESGGPFETQYF
CDR3 DNA: TGTGCCAGCAGTGAGTCGGGAGGGCCTTTTGAGACCCAGTACTTC

J gene: TRBJ2-7
D gene: TRBD2
clone size: many
V gene: TRBV10-3
CDR3 protein: CAIGELAGGGEQYF
CDR3 DNA: TGTGCCATCGGAGAGCTAGCGGGAGGGGGCGAGCAGTACTTC

J gene: TRBJ1-2
D gene: TRBD1
clone size: -
V gene: TRBV7-3
CDR3 protein: CASSETGDYGYTF
CDR3 DNA: TGTGCCAGCAGCGAAACAGGGGACTATGGCTACACCTTC

J gene: TRBJ2-1
D gene: TRBD2
clone size: few
V gene: TRBV11-3
CDR3 protein: CASSLGSGTSSYNEQFF
CDR3 DNA: TGTGCCAGCAGCTTAGGCTCCGGGACTAGCTCCTACAATGAGCAGTTCTTC

J gene: TRBJ1-2
D gene: -
clone size: -
V gene: TRBV4-3
CDR3 protein: CASSQETQSKGDYGYTF
CDR3 DNA: TGCGCCAGCAGCCAAGAAACGCAAAGCAAAGGGGACTATGGCTACACCTTC

J gene: TRBJ2-1
D gene: -
clone size: few
V gene: TRBV27
CDR3 protein: CASSSTTPYNEQFF
CDR3 DNA: TGTGCCAGCAGTTCAACGACTCCTTACAATGAGCAGTTCTTC

J gene: TRBJ2-7
D gene: -
clone size: -
V gene: TRBV29-1
CDR3 protein: CSVAGKASYEQYF
CDR3 DNA: TGCAGCGTTGCGGGGAAAGCCTCCTACGAGCAGTACTTC

J gene: TRBJ2-1
D gene: TRBD2
clone size: -
V gene: TRBV19
CDR3 protein: CASSISGAEGNEQFF
CDR3 DNA: TGTGCCAGTAGTATCAGCGGGGCGGAGGGTAATGAGCAGTTCTTC

J gene: TRBJ2-3
D gene: TRBD1
clone size: -
V gene: TRBV6-5
CDR3 protein: CASRDRGHVDTQYF
CDR3 DNA: TGTGCCAGCAGAGACAGGGGGCATGTAGATACGCAGTATTTT

J gene: TRBJ1-1
D gene: -
clone size: -
V gene: TRBV5-1
CDR3 protein: CASSLTGQPNTEAFF
CDR3 DNA: TGCGCCAGCAGCTTGACTGGACAGCCGAACACTGAAGCTTTCTTT

J gene: TRBJ2-1
D gene: -
clone size: few
V gene: TRBV29-1
CDR3 protein: CSGKFGEQFF
CDR3 DNA: TGCAGCGGTAAGTTCGGTGAGCAGTTCTTC

J gene: TRBJ1-3
D gene: -
clone size: -
V gene: TRBV4-1
CDR3 protein: CASSPTTETGNTIYF
CDR3 DNA: TGCGCCAGCAGCCCTACCACAGAAACTGGAAACACCATATATTTT

J gene: TRBJ2-3
D gene: -
clone size: -
V gene: TRBV27
CDR3 protein: CASSFERVADTQYF
CDR3 DNA: TGTGCCAGCAGTTTCGAGCGGGTCGCAGATACGCAGTATTTT

J gene: TRBJ1-2
D gene: -
clone size: -
V gene: TRBV19
CDR3 protein: CASSITPVYGYTF
CDR3 DNA: TGTGCCAGTAGTATAACCCCAGTCTATGGCTACACCTTC

J gene: TRBJ2-1
D gene: -
clone size: -
V gene: TRBV5-1
CDR3 protein: CASRTDRYEQFF
CDR3 DNA: TGCGCCAGCAGGACGGACAGATATGAGCAGTTCTTC

J gene: TRBJ1-1
D gene: TRBD1
clone size: -
V gene: TRBV7-8
CDR3 protein: CASSLGQGGKAFF
CDR3 DNA: TGTGCCAGCAGCTTAGGACAGGGAGGAAAAGCTTTCTTT

J gene: TRBJ2-5
D gene: -
clone size: -
V gene: TRBV5-1
CDR3 protein: CATPMGGAETQYF
CDR3 DNA: TGCGCCACCCCCATGGGGGGGGCAGAGACCCAGTACTTC

J gene: TRBJ2-1
D gene: -
clone size: few
V gene: TRBV2
CDR3 protein: CASSEQYNEQFF
CDR3 DNA: TGTGCCAGCAGTGAACAGTACAATGAGCAGTTCTTC

J gene: TRBJ2-7
D gene: -
clone size: -
V gene: TRBV28
CDR3 protein: CASSWTGNYEQYF
CDR3 DNA: TGTGCCAGCAGTTGGACGGGAAACTACGAGCAGTACTTC

J gene: TRBJ2-1
D gene: TRBD2
clone size: -
V gene: TRBV27
CDR3 protein: CASRVGMASGENEQFF
CDR3 DNA: TGTGCCAGCAGGGTAGGGATGGCTAGCGGGGAGAATGAGCAGTTCTTC

J gene: TRBJ2-5
D gene: -
clone size: -
V gene: TRBV2
CDR3 protein: CASKVARSQETQYF
CDR3 DNA: TGTGCCAGCAAGGTGGCACGGAGCCAAGAGACCCAGTACTTC

J gene: TRBJ2-7
D gene: -
clone size: -
V gene: TRBV9
CDR3 protein: CASSSRTANSYEQYF
CDR3 DNA: TGTGCCAGCAGCTCCCGGACAGCGAACTCCTACGAGCAGTACTTC

J gene: TRBJ2-5
D gene: -
clone size: -
V gene: TRBV4-1
CDR3 protein: CASSLRGMGQETQYF
CDR3 DNA: TGCGCCAGCAGCCTTCGGGGAATGGGACAAGAGACCCAGTACTTC

J gene: TRBJ2-7
D gene: TRBD2
clone size: -
V gene: TRBV4-2
CDR3 protein: CASSQEYAGGFSYEQYF
CDR3 DNA: TGTGCCAGCAGCCAAGAATACGCGGGGGGCTTCTCCTACGAGCAGTACTTC

J gene: TRBJ2-6
D gene: -
clone size: few
V gene: TRBV7-8
CDR3 protein: CASSLGTLSLFGANGLTF
CDR3 DNA: TGTGCCAGCAGCTTAGGGACGTTGAGCCTTTTTGGGGCCAACGGCCTGACTTTC

J gene: TRBJ2-1
D gene: -
clone size: -
V gene: TRBV7-7
CDR3 protein: CASSLAPSGEQFF
CDR3 DNA: TGTGCTAGCAGCTTGGCACCTTCAGGTGAGCAGTTCTTC

J gene: TRBJ1-2
D gene: -
clone size: -
V gene: TRBV28
CDR3 protein: CASSSGLRYGYTF
CDR3 DNA: TGTGCCAGCAGTTCAGGGTTACGATATGGCTACACCTTC

J gene: TRBJ2-5
D gene: TRBD1
clone size: -
V gene: TRBV27
CDR3 protein: CASSWTGGQETQYF
CDR3 DNA: TGTGCCAGCAGTTGGACAGGGGGCCAAGAGACCCAGTACTTC